The 12 T cell receptor beta chains presented below share a single source sample, sequenced in a study of blood T cell repertoires in COVID-19. TCRdb's table, derived via immunoSEQ multiplex PCR, lists solely in-frame clones and lacks some. The sample has about 160,000 clones; about 87% are singletons. Sequenced: peripheral blood. Source of these receptors: a woman in her sixties or seventies who had recovered from COVID-19.

DNA for the CDR3: TGCGCCAGCAGCTTAGAAGGGACAGGGATTGGAGAGACCCAGTACTTC. Translation: CASSLEGTGIGETQYF. The V and J genes are TRBV5-1 and TRBJ2-5, with 9 bases fitting TRBD1. V lost 2 bases, J lost 4 bases, and 9 bases stayed unmatched. The CDR3 has 16 residues. Germline V gene data show CDR1 as SGHRS and CDR2 as YFSETQ.

The V gene is TRBV7-9, the J gene TRBJ1-4; 11 nucleotides line up with TRBD1. The V and J ends lost 5 bases and 6 bases, in that order; junction bases with no gene match: 8. Germline V CDR1 and CDR2: SEHNR, FQNEAQ (reference sequence). The CDR3 sequence is 16 residues long. CDR3 amino acids: CASSHPLGQGDEKLFF. The CDR3 DNA sequence: TGTGCCAGCAGCCACCCGCTGGGACAGGGGGATGAAAAACTGTTTTTT.

In the case of this clone: Other DNA sequences in this sample translate to the same CDR3. The V call is TRBV5-1, the J call TRBJ2-3; no reliable D call. Trimming removed 5 bases from V and 1 base from J, with 8 bases in between. CDR3 size: 13 residues. Germline CDR1 SGHRS, CDR2 YFSETQ. DNA of the CDR3: TGCGCCAGCAGTGGTCAGGGCACAGATACGCAGTATTTT. Translated: CASSGQGTDTQYF.

The V call is TRBV5-4, the J call TRBJ2-1; 10 bases align to TRBD2. Germline V lookup: CDR1 SGHNT, CDR2 YYREEE (reference sequence). This CDR3 is built from 15 residues. V gave up 2 bases and J gave up 4 bases; unmatched junction bases: 3. CDR3 loop: CASSFGLADYNEQFF. The CDR3 DNA follows: TGTGCCAGCAGCTTCGGACTAGCGGATTACAATGAGCAGTTCTTC.

The V call is TRBV18, the J call TRBJ1-2, with 9 bases that match TRBD1. Losses at the gene ends were 0 bases for V and 3 bases for J; bases not matched to a gene: 5. The CDR3 loop spans 16 amino acids. Germline-derived CDR1 and CDR2 are KGHSH and LQKENI. The CDR3 reads CASSPPSQGADYGYTF. The CDR3 DNA follows: TGTGCCAGCTCACCACCTTCACAGGGGGCGGACTATGGCTACACCTTC.

This sequence joins TRBV6-5 and TRBJ1-6; tentatively, D is TRBD1 (6 bases). Germline CDR1 is MNHEY and CDR2 is SVGAGI. The CDR3 spans 15 residues. V was pared by 2 bases and J by 7 bases, with 12 bases between. The CDR3 DNA reads TGTGCCAGCAGTTACCGCGGACAGCTAAATTCACCCCTCCACTTT. This gives the protein CASSYRGQLNSPLHF.

This clone was seen a handful of times. J is TRBJ1-4 and V is TRBV28, with D perhaps TRBD1 (6 bases). CDR1 is MDHEN and CDR2 is SYDVKM in the germline V gene. V was trimmed by 5 bases and J by 2 bases, leaving 15 bases between them. CDR3 length: 16 amino acids. Here the CDR3 DNA reads TGTGCCAGCAGTCCACAGGGTTTCGGGACTAATGAAAAACTGTTTTTT. Translated: CASSPQGFGTNEKLFF.

The gene calls are TRBV28 and TRBJ1-3; possibly TRBD1 for D (5 bases). The germline gives CDR1 MDHEN, CDR2 SYDVKM. The CDR3 sequence is 13 residues long. Trimming removed 6 bases from V and 3 bases from J, with 9 bases in between. In DNA, the CDR3 is TGTGCCAGCAGGGAGGGGCATGGAAACACCATATATTTT. Amino acid sequence: CASREGHGNTIYF.

The V and J genes are TRBV28 and TRBJ1-5; 7 bases match TRBD1. V was pared by 5 bases and J by 5 bases, with 3 bases of the junction left unmatched. Germline V lookup: CDR1 MDHEN, CDR2 SYDVKM. CDR3 length equals 13 residues. For the CDR3, the DNA is TGTGCCAGCAGTACAGGGGATTATCAGCCCCAGCATTTT. This gives the protein CASSTGDYQPQHF.

The chain employs TRBV7-9 and TRBJ2-5; D gene unclear. V lost 6 bases, J lost 7 bases, and 9 bases lay in between. The CDR3 consists of 11 residues. CDR1 and CDR2 from the germline V gene are SEHNR and FQNEAQ (reference sequence). The CDR3 loop is CASSSSRTQYF. The CDR3 bases are TGTGCCAGCAGTTCTTCCAGGACCCAGTACTTC.

V usage is TRBV6-4 and J usage is TRBJ2-5, with a possible D match to TRBD1 (7 bases). Deletions cut 4 bases from V and 5 bases from J, with 14 bases between. CDR3 size: 14 residues. Looked up from germline, CDR1 is MRHNA and CDR2 is SNTAGT. CDR3 bases: TGTGCCAGCAGTGCCCAGGGGGGCTCGGAGACCCAGTACTTC. Translated: CASSAQGGSETQYF.

The chain combines TRBV7-9 with TRBJ2-5; weak D call: TRBD2 (7 bases). Germline CDR1 SEHNR, CDR2 FQNEAQ (reference sequence). The CDR3 is 15 residues long. V gave up 5 bases and J gave up 2 bases, with 15 bases separating them. CDR3 coding DNA: TGTGCCAGCAGCCGGATGGGGGGGCCTCAAGAGACCCAGTACTTC. Translating it yields CASSRMGGPQETQYF.